There are a few counts of the clone carrying this TCR beta chain. Its antigen is undetermined. The data were obtained in a study of CD8 T cells in ankylosing spondylitis. Study-wide results and caveats: Seemingly distinctive of ankylosing spondylitis blood was a TCR beta motif formed by eight highly homologous variants. Enrichment of disease-linked clones was reportedly significant in matched ankylosing spondylitis synovial fluid. Earlier work had already found some motif variants in reactive arthritis synovial fluid and blood. Disease-linked clones proved CD8+ and comparatively uncommon in peripheral blood.

In TCRdb, the 5' RACE reads were re-called with MiXCR into one record per CDR3 protein. The table has 100,000 to 150,000 distinct CDR3 sequences, 15% to 20% seen once; the top ten hold 30% to 35%. What was sequenced was blood, either unsorted or a sorted T cell fraction (not recorded which). The receptor was isolated from a male donor with ankylosing spondylitis.

CDR3 in amino acids: CASSTSLAGEGETQYF. CDR3 bases: TGTGCCAGCAGCACCTCACTAGCGGGAGAGGGAGAGACCCAGTACTTC. The V call is TRBV9, the J call TRBJ2-5; 11 bases agree with TRBD2. Germline CDR1 is SGDLS and CDR2 is YYNGEE. V lost 4 bases, J lost 4 bases, and 9 bases stayed unmatched. The length of the CDR3 is 16 residues.